Each of the 32 T cell receptor beta chains below was sequenced from the same sample in a study of Ad26.COV2.S vaccination and SARS-CoV-2 variants. The treatment is: around 19 received Ad26.COV2.S at low or high dose, single or two shots; several received placebo; per-sample allocation not given. It was on day 63 after the first vaccine or placebo injection that samples were taken. Profiled with immunoSEQ multiplex PCR; TCRdb holds only in-frame clones, not every one. The data show around 400,000 clones, around 91% seen once. Specimen: peripheral blood, collected in a trial of Ad26.COV2.S vaccine versus placebo. The source of these receptors is a person aged 18-60 years who received the Ad26.COV2.S COVID-19 vaccine or a placebo.

This clone appeared a single time. The chain couples TRBV3-1 (or the pseudogene TRBV3-2) to TRBJ2-7, with TRBD2 identical over 8 bases. CDR1 is LGHDT and CDR2 is YNNKEL in the germline V gene (reference sequence). The trim removed 7 bases at V and 6 bases at J, leaving 11 bases unmatched. The CDR3 totals 14 residues. The CDR3 region is CASILGTSWIEQYF. CDR3 sequence (DNA): TGTGCCAGCATCTTAGGGACTAGTTGGATCGAGCAGTACTTC.

The chain joins TRBV7-9 to TRBJ2-1; TRBD2 is a possible D gene (6 bases). V lost 4 bases and J 3 bases, leaving 22 bases between the germline ends. The CDR3 covers 18 residues. Germline V lookup: CDR1 SEHNR, CDR2 FQNEAQ (reference sequence). The CDR3: CASSSRLGGSASYNEQFF. For the CDR3, the DNA is TGTGCCAGCAGCTCTCGACTCGGGGGTAGCGCAAGCTACAATGAGCAGTTCTTC.

CDR3 DNA sequence: TGCGCCAGCAGGGCCCCACGGTTGCCTGGGGAGCTGTTTTTT. It encodes CASRAPRLPGELFF. The chain uses TRBV5-1 and TRBJ2-2; D gene ambiguous. Per germline, CDR1 SGHRS and CDR2 YFSETQ. The CDR3 consists of 14 residues. V lost 5 bases, J lost 8 bases, and 16 bases lay in between.

J is TRBJ2-3 and V is TRBV5-8; no clear D. Germline CDR1 SGHTS, CDR2 YDEGEE. V lost 3 bases and J lost 6, with 8 bases in between. CDR3 size: 12 residues. The CDR3 DNA reads as TGTGCCAGCAGCTCGACCTCCGATACGCAGTATTTT. The encoded protein is CASSSTSDTQYF.

The chain recombines TRBV6-5 with TRBJ2-7, with 7 bases fitting TRBD1. V dropped 5 bases and J dropped 5; count of bases not matched to a gene: 3. The V gene's germline CDR1 is MNHEY and CDR2 SVGAGI. CDR3 length: 12 residues. The CDR3 spells CASSPDRDEQYF. The CDR3 coding sequence is TGTGCCAGCAGTCCCGACAGGGACGAGCAGTACTTC.

CDR3 protein: CASSIAGGRNIGEQFF. CDR3 in DNA: TGCGCCAGCAGCATAGCAGGGGGCCGTAATATCGGTGAGCAGTTCTTC. This sequence joins TRBV5-1 and TRBJ2-1; 8 bases match TRBD1. J gave up 9 bases and V 4 bases, and 15 bases lay outside the gene matches. The CDR3 has 16 residues. Germline V gene lookup returns CDR1 SGHRS and CDR2 YFSETQ.

The gene calls are TRBV7-9 and TRBJ1-4; TRBD1 matches 10 bases. V trimming: 5 bases; J trimming: 5 bases; junction bases outside the gene matches: 2. The CDR3 sequence is 14 residues long. CDR1 is SEHNR, CDR2 FQNEAQ, per germline (reference sequence). The CDR3 sequence: CASSPGQGNEKLFF. CDR3 DNA sequence: TGTGCCAGCAGCCCGGGACAGGGGAATGAAAAACTGTTTTTT.

The chain carries TRBV7-2 and TRBJ2-3, with TRBD2 matching 11 bases. The CDR3 has 16 amino acids. V lost 5 bases to trimming and J lost 0 bases; unmatched junction nucleotides: 4. The germline V gene has CDR1 SGHTA and CDR2 FQGNSA. CDR3 region: CASSTRTSGSTDTQYF. CDR3 in DNA: TGTGCCAGCAGCACCCGGACTAGCGGGAGCACAGATACGCAGTATTTT.

V usage is TRBV21-1 and J usage is TRBJ2-1; the D call of TRBD2 is as the table states it, not checked on the DNA. TRBV21-1 is annotated as a pseudogene. The CDR3 is 16 residues long. Written as DNA, the CDR3 is TGTGCCAGCAGCAAAGCGTGTGGGAGGGCCTTTAATGAGCAGTTCTTC. Its protein product is CASSKACGRAFNEQFF.

The rearrangement links TRBV23-1 to TRBJ2-5; the D is unclear. TRBV23-1 is reported as an ORF; its role is uncertain. This CDR3 has 12 residues. V was clipped by 0 bases and J by 4 bases, with 3 bases between them. The CDR3 DNA is TGCGCCAGCAGTCAATCGGGAGAGACCCAGTACTTC. This encodes CASSQSGETQYF.

The chain carries TRBV6-2 or TRBV6-3 and TRBJ2-1, with a weak D call TRBD1 (6 bases). Germline V gene data show CDR1 as MNHEY and CDR2 as SVGEGT. The CDR3 contains 14 residues. With 4 bases removed from V and 6 bases from J, the gap between germline ends came to 13 bases. In DNA form, the CDR3 reads TGTGCCAGCAGTTTCGGGACACCGGGCAATGAGCAGTTCTTC. It encodes CASSFGTPGNEQFF.

The chain uses TRBV25-1 and TRBJ2-7, with a weak D call TRBD2 (5 bases). Trimming took off 4 bases at V and 2 bases at J, with 6 bases between the two ends. CDR1 is MGHDK, CDR2 SYGVNS, per germline. There are 12 residues in the CDR3. CDR3 loop: CASSVGTYEQYF. The CDR3 DNA reads TGTGCCAGCAGTGTCGGGACCTACGAGCAGTACTTC.

The CDR3, as DNA: TGTGCCAGCAAGCAAGGACTAGCGGGAGGGCCTTCCGGGGAGCTGTTTTTT. Translated, it gives CASKQGLAGGPSGELFF. The J gene is TRBJ2-2, the V gene TRBV5-6; 15 nucleotides agree with TRBD2. The ends lost 6 bases at V and 6 bases at J; junction bases unmatched: 9. The CDR3 is 17 residues long. Germline V CDR1 and CDR2: SGHDT, YYEEEE. The whole variable domain, filled in from reference TRBV5-6 and TRBJ2-2, reads DAGVTQSPTHLIKTRGQQVTLRCSPKSGHDTVSWYQQALGQGPQFIFQYYEEEERQRGNFPDRFSGHQFPNYSSELNVNALLLGDSALYLCASKQGLAGGPSGELFFGEGSRLTVL.

This clone came up once. The V gene is TRBV7-2, the J gene TRBJ2-2; D unresolved. The CDR3 has 13 amino acids. The V end lost 4 bases, the J end lost 3 bases, and 6 bases lay between the germline ends. In germline, CDR1 is SGHTA, CDR2 FQGNSA. The CDR3 nucleotides are TGTGCCAGCAGCTCTTTGTACACCGGGGAGCTGTTTTTT. It yields the protein CASSSLYTGELFF. Based on the CDR3 plus reference TRBV7-2 and TRBJ2-2, the full variable domain is GAGVSQSPSNKVTEKGKDVELRCDPISGHTALYWYRQSLGQGLEFLIYFQGNSAPDKSGLPSDRFSAERTGGSVSTLTIQRTQQEDSAVYLCASSSLYTGELFFGEGSRLTVL.

The J gene is TRBJ1-2, the V gene TRBV28, with unresolved D. The germline V gene encodes CDR1 MDHEN and CDR2 SYDVKM. The CDR3 has 12 residues. V lost 7 bases, J lost 2 bases, and 8 bases lay in between. The CDR3 region has the DNA TGTGCCAGCATGTCAGTAAACTATGGCTACACCTTC. As protein: CASMSVNYGYTF.

The chain's CDR3 is CASSRDPGINEQFF. CDR3 nucleotides: TGTGCCAGTAGTAGGGACCCCGGGATCAATGAGCAGTTCTTC. This chain links TRBV19 with TRBJ2-1; D possibly uses TRBD1 or TRBD2 (5 bases each). Deletions cut 4 bases from V and 6 bases from J, with 13 bases between. Germline CDR1 is LNHDA and CDR2 is SQIVND (reference sequence). This CDR3 spans 14 amino acids.

J is TRBJ2-1 and V is TRBV29-1; 7 bases match TRBD2. The CDR3 contains 13 residues. The ends lost 4 bases at V and 6 bases at J; junction bases unmatched: 6. Germline CDR1 SQVTM, CDR2 ANQGSEA. CDR3 sequence (DNA): TGCAGCGTTGCCCCGGGGGGTGGCAATGAGCAGTTCTTC. This codes for CSVAPGGGNEQFF.

The chain recombines TRBV30 with TRBJ2-5; D is unresolved. The CDR3 runs to 13 residues. Trimming pared 3 bases from V and 1 base from J, leaving 9 bases between. Per the germline V gene, CDR1 is GTSNPN and CDR2 is SVGIG (reference sequence). CDR3: CAWSARSQETQYF. CDR3 coding DNA: TGTGCCTGGAGCGCGCGGAGCCAAGAGACCCAGTACTTC.

The chain recombines TRBV5-3 with TRBJ2-1; D may be TRBD2 (6 bases). TRBV5-3 is an open reading frame whose function is uncertain. This CDR3 comprises 18 residues. V gave up 4 bases and J gave up 2 bases, with 22 bases separating them. DNA of the CDR3: TGTGCCAGAAGCATAGGAGGGCGCGGGACGGGTCCCTACAATGAGCAGTTCTTC. It yields the protein CARSIGGRGTGPYNEQFF.

V and J are TRBV30 and TRBJ1-6; D is unclear. The CDR3 spans 14 residues. Germline assignment: CDR1 GTSNPN and CDR2 SVGIG (reference sequence). V lost 0 bases to trimming and J lost 7 bases, with 10 bases between them. In DNA form, the CDR3 reads TGTGCCTGGAGTGTGACGACTCCCAATTCACCCCTCCACTTT. Amino acids: CAWSVTTPNSPLHF.

The chain couples TRBV3-1 (or the pseudogene TRBV3-2) to TRBJ2-7, with 8 bases identical to TRBD1. V lost 1 base to trimming and J lost 4 bases; unmatched junction nucleotides: 6. The CDR3 totals 15 residues. CDR1 and CDR2 (germline): LGHDT, YNNKEL (reference sequence). The CDR3: CASSQGGRGPYEQYF. In DNA, the CDR3 is TGTGCCAGCAGCCAAGGGGGCAGGGGGCCTTACGAGCAGTACTTC.

The chain has TRBV5-1 and TRBJ1-6; tentative D call: TRBD1 (6 bases). CDR3 size: 16 residues. CDR1 SGHRS and CDR2 YFSETQ come from the germline V gene. The V gene lost 1 base and the J gene lost 4 bases, with 12 bases spanning the gap. CDR3 region: CASSLQQGGYNSPLHF. The CDR3 DNA reads as TGCGCCAGCAGCTTGCAACAGGGAGGTTATAATTCACCCCTCCACTTT.

V is TRBV10-3 and J is TRBJ1-6; D unclear. Germline values: CDR1 ENHRY, CDR2 SYGVKD. The V and J ends lost 4 bases and 8 bases respectively, with 12 bases between them. The CDR3 consists of 14 residues. CDR3 region: CAISVRGSDSPLHF. The DNA of the CDR3 is TGTGCCATCAGTGTGCGGGGATCAGATTCACCCCTCCACTTT.

The chain joins TRBV2 to TRBJ2-6, with D unclear. V lost 8 bases and J lost 3, with 8 bases in between. Germline V gene lookup returns CDR1 SNHLY and CDR2 FYNNEI. The CDR3 sequence is 13 residues long. The CDR3 sequence: CASHRHGANVLTF. CDR3 nucleotides: TGTGCCAGCCATCGCCATGGGGCCAACGTCCTGACTTTC.

The rearrangement uses TRBV3-1 (or the pseudogene TRBV3-2) and TRBJ2-3; 13 bases line up with TRBD2. The germline gives CDR1 LGHDT, CDR2 YNNKEL (reference sequence). The J segment lost 0 bases and the V segment lost 2 bases, leaving 2 bases of the junction unmatched. The CDR3 consists of 17 residues. The CDR3 here is CASSQSGLAGSTDTQYF. The CDR3 DNA sequence: TGTGCCAGCAGCCAATCGGGACTAGCGGGAAGCACAGATACGCAGTATTTT.

The rearrangement joins TRBV6-4 to TRBJ2-1; TRBD1 aligns across 12 bases. Germline trimming cut 1 base from V and 1 base from J; bases unmatched to any gene: 23. Germline V gene sequence: CDR1 MRHNA, CDR2 SNTAGT. There are 24 residues in the CDR3. Written as DNA, the CDR3 is TGTGCCAGCAGTGACTATGATCCGGGACAGGGGGCGAGCGGGAGGCTCAGATCCTACAATGAGCAGTTCTTC. Encoded protein: CASSDYDPGQGASGRLRSYNEQFF.

The chain is built from TRBV5-1 and TRBJ2-5; the D gene is possibly TRBD2 (5 bases). There are 15 residues in the CDR3. The germline gives CDR1 SGHRS, CDR2 YFSETQ. Trimming shortened V by 1 base and J by 2 bases, and 12 bases separated the two germline ends. The CDR3 loop is CASSLPGSRQETQYF. As DNA, the CDR3 is TGCGCCAGCAGCTTGCCGGGATCAAGACAAGAGACCCAGTACTTC.

The CDR3 here is CATSDGVHTQYF. DNA for the CDR3: TGTGCCACCAGTGATGGAGTCCATACGCAGTATTTT. The chain uses TRBV24-1 and TRBJ2-3; D not certain. Trimming stripped 3 bases from V and 7 bases from J, with 7 bases between. CDR1 is KGHDR, CDR2 SFDVKD, per germline. The length of the CDR3 is 12 residues.

J is TRBJ1-3 and V is TRBV15; tentative D call: TRBD1 (6 bases). The length of the CDR3 is 16 residues. Germline V gives CDR1 LNHNV, CDR2 YYDKDF (reference sequence). V was pared by 5 bases and J by 4 bases, with 18 bases between. CDR3 DNA sequence: TGTGCCACCAGCTCGCGAAGAGATACAGGGGGAAACACCATATATTTT. Amino acids: CATSSRRDTGGNTIYF.

The rearrangement links TRBV30 to TRBJ2-1; D gene unclear. The CDR3 covers 12 residues. Germline lookup yields CDR1 GTSNPN and CDR2 SVGIG (reference sequence). Trimming removed 1 base at V and 1 base at J, with 2 bases between. CDR3 in amino acids: CAWSESYNEQFF. In DNA form, the CDR3 reads TGTGCCTGGAGTGAATCCTACAATGAGCAGTTCTTC.

This chain joins TRBV5-4 and TRBJ1-4; D is unresolved. CDR3 length equals 13 residues. Trimming left V 0 bases short and J 8 bases short, with 8 bases between. Germline V gives CDR1 SGHNT, CDR2 YYREEE (reference sequence). CDR3 DNA: TGTGCCAGCAGCTTGGCCGGGAGAGAAAAACTGTTTTTT. This encodes CASSLAGREKLFF.

This chain uses TRBV7-8 with TRBJ1-5; no firm D call. V was pared by 1 base and J by 3 bases, with 13 bases between. CDR1 and CDR2 (germline): SGHVS, FQNEAQ. The CDR3 loop spans 16 amino acids. CDR3 nucleotides: TGTGCCAGCAGCTTAGGGTCCGGGTTCGCCAATCAGCCCCAGCATTTT. Translation gives CASSLGSGFANQPQHF.